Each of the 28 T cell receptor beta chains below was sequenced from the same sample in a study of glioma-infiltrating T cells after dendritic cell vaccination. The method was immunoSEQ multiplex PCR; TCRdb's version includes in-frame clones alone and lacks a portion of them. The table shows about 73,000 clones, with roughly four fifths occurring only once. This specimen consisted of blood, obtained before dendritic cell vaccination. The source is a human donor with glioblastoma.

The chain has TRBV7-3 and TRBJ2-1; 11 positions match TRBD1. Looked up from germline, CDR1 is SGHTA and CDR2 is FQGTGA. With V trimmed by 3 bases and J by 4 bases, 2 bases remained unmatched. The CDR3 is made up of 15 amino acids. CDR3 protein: CASSLDRGPYNEQFF. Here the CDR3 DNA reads TGTGCCAGCAGCTTGGACAGGGGGCCTTACAATGAGCAGTTCTTC.

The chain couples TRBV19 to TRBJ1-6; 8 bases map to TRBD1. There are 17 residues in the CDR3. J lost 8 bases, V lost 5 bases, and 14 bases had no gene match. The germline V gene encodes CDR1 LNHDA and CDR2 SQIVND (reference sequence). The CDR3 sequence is CASSLLTGTGAHSPLHF. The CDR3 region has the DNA TGTGCCAGTAGTCTTTTAACCGGGACAGGAGCTCATTCACCCCTCCACTTT.

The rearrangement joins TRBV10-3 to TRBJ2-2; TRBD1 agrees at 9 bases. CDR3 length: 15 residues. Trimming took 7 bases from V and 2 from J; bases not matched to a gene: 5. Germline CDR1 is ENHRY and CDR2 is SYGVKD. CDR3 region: CAITRTGDNTGELFF. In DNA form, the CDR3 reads TGTGCCATCACCCGGACAGGGGATAACACCGGGGAGCTGTTTTTT.

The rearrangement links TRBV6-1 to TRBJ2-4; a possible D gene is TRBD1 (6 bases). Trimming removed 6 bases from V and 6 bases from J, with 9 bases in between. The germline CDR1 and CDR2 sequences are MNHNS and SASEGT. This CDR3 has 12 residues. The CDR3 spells CASRDSRNIQYF. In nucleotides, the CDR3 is TGTGCCAGCAGGGACAGCAGAAACATTCAGTACTTC.

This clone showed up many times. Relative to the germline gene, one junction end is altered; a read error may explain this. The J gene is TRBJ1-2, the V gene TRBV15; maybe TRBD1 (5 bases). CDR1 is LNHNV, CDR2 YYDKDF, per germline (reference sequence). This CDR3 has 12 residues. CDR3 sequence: CATSRDKIGGAF. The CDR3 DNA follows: TGTGCCACCAGCAGAGATAAGATCGGAGGGGCTTTC. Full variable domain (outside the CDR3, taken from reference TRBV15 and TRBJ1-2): DAMVIQNPRYQVTQFGKPVTLSCSQTLNHNVMYWYQQKSSQAPKLLFHYYDKDFNNEADTPDNFQSRRPNTSFCFLDIRSPGLGDTAMYLCATSRDKIGGAFGSGTRLTVV.

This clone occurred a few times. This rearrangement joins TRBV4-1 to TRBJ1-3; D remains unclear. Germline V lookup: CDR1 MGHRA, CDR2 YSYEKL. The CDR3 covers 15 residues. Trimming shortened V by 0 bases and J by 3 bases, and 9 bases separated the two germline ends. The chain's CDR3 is CASSQEGVFGNTIYF. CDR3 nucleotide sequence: TGCGCCAGCAGCCAAGAGGGAGTCTTTGGAAACACCATATATTTT.

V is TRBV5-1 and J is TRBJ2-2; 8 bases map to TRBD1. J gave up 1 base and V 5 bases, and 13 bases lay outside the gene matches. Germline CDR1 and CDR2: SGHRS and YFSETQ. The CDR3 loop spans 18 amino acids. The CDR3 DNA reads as TGCGCCAGCAGGGGAGAATGGACAGGGCGAAAGAACACCGGGGAGCTGTTTTTT. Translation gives CASRGEWTGRKNTGELFF. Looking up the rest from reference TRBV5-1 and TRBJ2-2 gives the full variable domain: KAGVTQTPRYLIKTRGQQVTLSCSPISGHRSVSWYQQTPGQGLQFLFEYFSETQRNKGNFPGRFSGRQFSNSRSEMNVSTLELGDSALYLCASRGEWTGRKNTGELFFGEGSRLTVL.

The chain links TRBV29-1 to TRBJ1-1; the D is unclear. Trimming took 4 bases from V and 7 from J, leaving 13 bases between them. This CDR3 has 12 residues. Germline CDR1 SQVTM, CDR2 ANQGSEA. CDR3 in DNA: TGCAGCGTTGGATCTCAGGTGCGTGAAGCTTTCTTT. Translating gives CSVGSQVREAFF.

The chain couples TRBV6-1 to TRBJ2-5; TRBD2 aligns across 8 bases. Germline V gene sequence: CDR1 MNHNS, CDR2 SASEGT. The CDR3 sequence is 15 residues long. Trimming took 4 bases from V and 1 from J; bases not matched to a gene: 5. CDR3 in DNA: TGTGCCAGCAGTGGGCAAACTAGCGGCCAAGAGACCCAGTACTTC. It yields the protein CASSGQTSGQETQYF.

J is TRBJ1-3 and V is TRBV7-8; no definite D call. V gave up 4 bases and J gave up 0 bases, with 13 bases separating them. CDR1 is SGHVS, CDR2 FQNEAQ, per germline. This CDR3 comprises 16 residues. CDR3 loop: CASSSRSLPSGNTIYF. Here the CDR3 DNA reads TGTGCCAGCAGCTCGCGATCCCTACCCTCTGGAAACACCATATATTTT.

This CDR3 reads CASSLQDLGLAGGPNEQFF. CDR3 nucleotides: TGCGCCAGCAGTCTACAGGACCTGGGACTAGCGGGAGGGCCAAATGAGCAGTTCTTC. The chain joins TRBV10-2 to TRBJ2-1; 16 bases match TRBD2. V lost 5 bases and J lost 7; bases outside the gene matches: 14. Germline V gene data show CDR1 as WSHSY and CDR2 as SAAADI. The CDR3 contains 19 residues.

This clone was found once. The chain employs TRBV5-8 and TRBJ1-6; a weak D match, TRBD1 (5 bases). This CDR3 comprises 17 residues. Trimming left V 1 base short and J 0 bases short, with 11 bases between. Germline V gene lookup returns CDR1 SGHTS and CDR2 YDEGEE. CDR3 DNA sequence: TGTGCCAGCAGCTTGTTTCAGGGAAGCTCCTATAATTCACCCCTCCACTTT. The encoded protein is CASSLFQGSSYNSPLHF.

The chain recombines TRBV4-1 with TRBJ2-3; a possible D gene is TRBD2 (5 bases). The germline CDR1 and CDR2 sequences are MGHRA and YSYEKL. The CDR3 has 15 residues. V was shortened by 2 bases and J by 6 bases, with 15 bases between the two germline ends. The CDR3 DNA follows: TGCGCCAGCAGCCAACTAGGACTGTCGGAGGATACGCAGTATTTT. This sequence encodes CASSQLGLSEDTQYF.

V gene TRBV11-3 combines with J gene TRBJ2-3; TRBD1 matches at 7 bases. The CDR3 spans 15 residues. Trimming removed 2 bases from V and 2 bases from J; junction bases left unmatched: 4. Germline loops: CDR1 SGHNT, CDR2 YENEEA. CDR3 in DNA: TGTGCCAGCAGCTTATCGGGACAGTTCACAGATACGCAGTATTTT. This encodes CASSLSGQFTDTQYF. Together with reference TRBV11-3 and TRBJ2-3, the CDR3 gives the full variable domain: EAGVVQSPRYKIIEKKQPVAFWCNPISGHNTLYWYLQNLGQGPELLIRYENEEAVDDSQLPKDRFSAERLKGVDSTLKIQPAELGDSAVYLCASSLSGQFTDTQYFGPGTRLTVL.

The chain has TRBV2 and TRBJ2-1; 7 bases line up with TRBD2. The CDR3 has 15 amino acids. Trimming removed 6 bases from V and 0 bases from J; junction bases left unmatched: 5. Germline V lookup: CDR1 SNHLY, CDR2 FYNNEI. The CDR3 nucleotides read TGTGCCAGCAGGGAAACTAGCGACTCCTACAATGAGCAGTTCTTC. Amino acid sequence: CASRETSDSYNEQFF.

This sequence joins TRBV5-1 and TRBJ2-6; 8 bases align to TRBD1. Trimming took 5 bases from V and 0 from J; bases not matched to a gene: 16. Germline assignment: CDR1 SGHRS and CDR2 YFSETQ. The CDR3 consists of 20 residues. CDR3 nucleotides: TGCGCCAGCAGAGGTTGGACAGGGCCCATACATAGCTCTGGGGCCAACGTCCTGACTTTC. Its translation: CASRGWTGPIHSSGANVLTF.

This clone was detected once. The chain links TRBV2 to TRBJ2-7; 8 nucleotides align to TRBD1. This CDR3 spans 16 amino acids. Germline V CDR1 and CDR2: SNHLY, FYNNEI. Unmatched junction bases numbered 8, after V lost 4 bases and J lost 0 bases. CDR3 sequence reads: CASSGGRDRSSYEQYF. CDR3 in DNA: TGTGCCAGCAGTGGAGGACGGGACAGGAGCTCCTACGAGCAGTACTTC.

The DNA of the CDR3 is TGTGCCAGTAGTGTTGGACATGGAGACTATGGCTACACCTTC. As protein: CASSVGHGDYGYTF. The V gene is TRBV19, the J gene TRBJ1-2; maybe TRBD1 (5 bases). From germline, CDR1 is LNHDA and CDR2 SQIVND (reference sequence). This CDR3 contains 14 residues. Trimming took off 5 bases at V and 3 bases at J, with 13 bases between the two ends.

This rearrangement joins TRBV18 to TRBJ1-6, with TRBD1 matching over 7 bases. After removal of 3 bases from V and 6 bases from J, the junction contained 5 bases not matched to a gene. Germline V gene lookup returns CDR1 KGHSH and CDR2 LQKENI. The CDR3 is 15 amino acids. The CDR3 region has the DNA TGTGCCAGCTCACCGACAGGGAGTCGTAATTCACCCCTCCACTTT. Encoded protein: CASSPTGSRNSPLHF.

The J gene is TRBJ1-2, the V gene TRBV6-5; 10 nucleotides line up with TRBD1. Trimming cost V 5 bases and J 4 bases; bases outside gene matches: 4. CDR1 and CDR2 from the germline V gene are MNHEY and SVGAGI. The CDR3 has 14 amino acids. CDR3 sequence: CASSRRQGAYGYTF. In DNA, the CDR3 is TGTGCCAGCAGTCGAAGACAGGGGGCCTATGGCTACACCTTC.

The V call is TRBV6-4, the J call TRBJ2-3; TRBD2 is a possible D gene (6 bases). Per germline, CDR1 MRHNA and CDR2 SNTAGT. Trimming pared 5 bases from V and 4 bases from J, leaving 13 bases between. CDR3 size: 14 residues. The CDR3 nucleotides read TGTGCCAGCAGTCCACTAGCAAGTTCAGATACGCAGTATTTT. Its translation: CASSPLASSDTQYF.

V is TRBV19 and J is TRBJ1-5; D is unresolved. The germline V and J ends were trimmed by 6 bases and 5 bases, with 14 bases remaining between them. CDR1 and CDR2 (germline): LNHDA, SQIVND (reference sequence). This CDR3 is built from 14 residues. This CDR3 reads CASSTGREYQPQHF. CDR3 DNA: TGTGCCAGTAGCACCGGGCGGGAGTATCAGCCCCAGCATTTT.

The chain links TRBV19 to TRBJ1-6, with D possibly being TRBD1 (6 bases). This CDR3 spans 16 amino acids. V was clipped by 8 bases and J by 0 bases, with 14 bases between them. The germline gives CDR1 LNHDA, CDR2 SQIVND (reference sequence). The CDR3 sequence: CASLDSSSSYNSPLHF. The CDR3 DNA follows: TGTGCCAGTTTGGACAGTTCTAGCTCCTATAATTCACCCCTCCACTTT.

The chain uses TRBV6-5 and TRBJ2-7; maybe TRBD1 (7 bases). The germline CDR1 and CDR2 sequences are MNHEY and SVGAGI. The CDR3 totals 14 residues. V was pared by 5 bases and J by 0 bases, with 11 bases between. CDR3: CASSRGRGSYEQYF. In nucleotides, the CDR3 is TGTGCCAGCAGTAGGGGGCGGGGCTCCTACGAGCAGTACTTC.

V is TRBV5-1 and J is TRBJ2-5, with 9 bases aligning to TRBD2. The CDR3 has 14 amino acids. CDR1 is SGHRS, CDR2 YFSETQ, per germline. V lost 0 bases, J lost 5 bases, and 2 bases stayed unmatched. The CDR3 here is CASSLDTSGETQYF. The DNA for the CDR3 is TGCGCCAGCAGCTTGGACACTAGCGGGGAGACCCAGTACTTC. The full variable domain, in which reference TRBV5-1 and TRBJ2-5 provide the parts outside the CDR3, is KAGVTQTPRYLIKTRGQQVTLSCSPISGHRSVSWYQQTPGQGLQFLFEYFSETQRNKGNFPGRFSGRQFSNSRSEMNVSTLELGDSALYLCASSLDTSGETQYFGPGTRLLVL.

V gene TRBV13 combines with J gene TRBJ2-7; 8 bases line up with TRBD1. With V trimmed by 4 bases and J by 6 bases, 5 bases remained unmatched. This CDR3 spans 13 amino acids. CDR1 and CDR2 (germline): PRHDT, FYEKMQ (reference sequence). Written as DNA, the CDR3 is TGTGCCAGCAGCTCAAACAGGGGGAGCGAGCAGTACGTC. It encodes CASSSNRGSEQYV.

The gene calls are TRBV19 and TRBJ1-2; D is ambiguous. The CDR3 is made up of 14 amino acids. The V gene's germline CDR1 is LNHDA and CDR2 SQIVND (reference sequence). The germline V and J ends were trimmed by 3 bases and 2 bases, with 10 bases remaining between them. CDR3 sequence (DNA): TGTGCCAGTAGTATGGATCTAGTAAACTATGGCTACACCTTC. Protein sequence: CASSMDLVNYGYTF.

CDR3 protein: CASRASGIKETQYF. CDR3 nucleotides: TGTGCCAGCAGGGCTAGCGGGATTAAAGAGACCCAGTACTTC. V is TRBV2 and J is TRBJ2-5; 9 bases are a match to TRBD2. Trimming cost V 6 bases and J 3 bases; bases outside gene matches: 5. The germline CDR1 and CDR2 sequences are SNHLY and FYNNEI. The CDR3 runs to 14 residues.